The subject of this entry is one TCR beta chain. Its cognate antigen is unknown. The data were taken from a study of blood T cells in healthy people across ages. General study findings and limits: From one million sequenced T cells, diversity estimates were lower bounds. A roughly linear age-dependent decrease characterized TCR beta diversity per million T cells.

The use of a sample-barcoded 5' primer and a J-beta primer mix characterized a second PCR of about 7 to 12 cycles. TCRdb processed the 5' RACE reads anew with MiXCR; each CDR3 protein has one entry. The sample contains approximately 730,000 distinct CDR3 sequences, approximately 39% of which appear only once. Germline trimming cut 6 bases from V and 3 bases from J; bases unmatched to any gene: 7. Germline V gene data show CDR1 as DFQATT and CDR2 as SNEGSKA (reference sequence). The CDR3 loop spans 14 amino acids. This TCR derives from a woman aged 55-69 years in good health. The source material was blood. The rearrangement joins TRBV20-1 to TRBJ2-7; the match to TRBD2 covers 11 bases. The CDR3 loop is CSAPGTSGVYEQYF. The CDR3 nucleotides are TGCAGTGCACCGGGGACTAGCGGAGTCTACGAGCAGTACTTC.